The 2 T cell receptor beta chains presented below share a single source sample, sequenced in a study of long-term antiretroviral therapy in people with HIV. Sequencing used immunoSEQ v3.0 at survey level. Assay: immunoSEQ multiplex PCR; the TCRdb copy retains only in-frame clones and omits some. The top ten hold about 6.4% of the sample, which has some 27,000 clones, 93% seen once. Here the sequenced sample was unsorted PBMCs, taken approximately 6.5 years after starting antiretroviral therapy. The receptors were sampled from a woman in her 40s with HIV.

The V and J genes are TRBV5-8 and TRBJ1-1; D is uncertain. The CDR3 runs 12 residues. With 4 bases removed from V and 8 bases from J, the gap between germline ends came to 12 bases. CDR1 is SGHTS, CDR2 YDEGEE, per germline. CDR3 amino acids: CASSLQRREAFF. The DNA of the CDR3 is TGTGCCAGCAGCCTTCAACGGAGGGAAGCTTTCTTT.

The chain combines TRBV7-9 with TRBJ1-3; D might be TRBD1 (5 bases). V shed 1 base and J shed 0 bases, with 10 bases lying between them. CDR1 is SEHNR, CDR2 FQNEAQ, per germline (reference sequence). CDR3 length: 16 residues. The chain's CDR3 is CASSLVKGISGNTIYF. The CDR3 nucleotides read TGTGCCAGCAGCTTAGTAAAGGGGATCTCTGGAAACACCATATATTTT.